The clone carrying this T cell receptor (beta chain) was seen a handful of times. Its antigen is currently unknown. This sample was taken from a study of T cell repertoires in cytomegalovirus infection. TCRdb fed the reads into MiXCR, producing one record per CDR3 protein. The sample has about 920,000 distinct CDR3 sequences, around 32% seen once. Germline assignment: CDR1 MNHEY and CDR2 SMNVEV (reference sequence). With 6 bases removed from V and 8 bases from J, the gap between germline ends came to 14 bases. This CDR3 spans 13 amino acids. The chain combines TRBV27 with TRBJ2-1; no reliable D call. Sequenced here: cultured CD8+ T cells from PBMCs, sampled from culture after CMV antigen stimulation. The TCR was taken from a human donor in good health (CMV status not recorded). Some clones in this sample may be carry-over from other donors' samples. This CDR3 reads CASSRRASDEQFF. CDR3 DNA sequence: TGTGCCAGCAGCCGTCGAGCGTCGGATGAGCAGTTCTTC.